This TCR beta chain was sequenced for a study of T-cell reconstitution after alpha-beta-depleted transplantation in children. The TCRbeta library incorporated unique molecular identifiers. One entry per CDR3 protein, called by TCRdb with MiXCR from the PCR reads. Among some 640,000 distinct CDR3 sequences listed, 16% were seen once. This clonotype was recorded a few times. Trimming shortened V by 0 bases and J by 6 bases, and 10 bases separated the two germline ends. Germline assignment: CDR1 SGHRS and CDR2 YFSETQ. This CDR3 has 14 amino acids. The TCR comes from a human donor who donated a stem cell graft to a child with acute myeloid leukemia. The rearrangement links TRBV5-1 to TRBJ2-1; a weak D match, TRBD1 (6 bases). Sequenced here: PBMCs from the stem cell graft donor, sampled from the stem cell graft. CDR3 amino acids: CASSLEQGSNEQFF. As DNA, the CDR3 is TGCGCCAGCAGCTTGGAACAGGGTTCCAATGAGCAGTTCTTC.